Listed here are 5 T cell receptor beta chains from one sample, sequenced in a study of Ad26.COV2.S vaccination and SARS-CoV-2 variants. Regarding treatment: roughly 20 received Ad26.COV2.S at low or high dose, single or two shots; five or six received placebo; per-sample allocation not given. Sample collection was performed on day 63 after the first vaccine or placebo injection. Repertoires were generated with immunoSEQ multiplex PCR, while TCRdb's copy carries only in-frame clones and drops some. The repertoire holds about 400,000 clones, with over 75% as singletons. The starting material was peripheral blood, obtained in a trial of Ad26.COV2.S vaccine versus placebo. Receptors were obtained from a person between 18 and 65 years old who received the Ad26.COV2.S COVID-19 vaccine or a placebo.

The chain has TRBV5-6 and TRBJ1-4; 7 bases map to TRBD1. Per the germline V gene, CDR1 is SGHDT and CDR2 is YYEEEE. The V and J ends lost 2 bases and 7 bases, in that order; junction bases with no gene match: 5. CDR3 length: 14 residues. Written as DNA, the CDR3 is TGTGCCAGCAGCTTCCCGGACAGGCCTGAAAAACTGTTTTTT. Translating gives CASSFPDRPEKLFF.

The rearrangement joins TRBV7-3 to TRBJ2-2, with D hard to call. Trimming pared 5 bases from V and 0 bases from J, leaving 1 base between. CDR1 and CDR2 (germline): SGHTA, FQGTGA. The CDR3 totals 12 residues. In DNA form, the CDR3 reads TGTGCCAGCAGCCCGAACACCGGGGAGCTGTTTTTT. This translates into CASSPNTGELFF.

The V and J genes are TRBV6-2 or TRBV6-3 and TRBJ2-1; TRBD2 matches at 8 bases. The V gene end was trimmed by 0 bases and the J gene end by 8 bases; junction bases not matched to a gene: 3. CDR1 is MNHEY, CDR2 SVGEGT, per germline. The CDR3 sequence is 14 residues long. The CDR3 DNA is TGTGCCAGCAGTTACTCAGGAGCGGGAGATGAGCAGTTCTTC. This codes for CASSYSGAGDEQFF.

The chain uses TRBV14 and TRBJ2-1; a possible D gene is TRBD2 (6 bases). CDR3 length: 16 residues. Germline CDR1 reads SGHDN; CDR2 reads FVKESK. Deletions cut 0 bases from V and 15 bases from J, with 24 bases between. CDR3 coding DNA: TGTGCCAGCAGCCAAGATCGGGGGTGGAAGGAGGAAGGAACGTTCTTC. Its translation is CASSQDRGWKEEGTFF.

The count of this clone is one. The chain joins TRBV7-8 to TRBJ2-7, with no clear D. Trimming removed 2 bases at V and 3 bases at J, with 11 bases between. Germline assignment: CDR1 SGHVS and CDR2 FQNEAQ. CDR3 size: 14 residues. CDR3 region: CASSLSGVDYEQYF. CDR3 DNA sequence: TGTGCCAGCAGCTTAAGTGGAGTGGACTACGAGCAGTACTTC.